The present entry profiles one T cell receptor beta chain with its context. The junction had 5 bases not matched to a gene; V was cut back by 6 bases and J by 2 bases. Germline V gene data show CDR1 as SGHTA and CDR2 as FQGNSA. The CDR3 has 14 amino acids. The data originate from a study of cytomegalovirus exposure and HLA in healthy donors. The PCR was carried out with 60 Vbeta primers and 13 Jbeta primers. This table comes from immunoSEQ multiplex PCR, and its TCRdb copy is limited to in-frame clones, with some not included. The sample lists 120,000 to 150,000 clones, 70% to 85% occurring once. Material: PBMCs. The J gene is TRBJ1-1, the V gene TRBV7-2, with 8 nucleotides matching TRBD1. This TCR was sampled from a woman aged 40 to 55 in good health and CMV-seronegative. The CDR3 here is CASRPGGQNTEAFF. CDR3 coding DNA: TGTGCCAGCAGACCAGGGGGCCAAAACACTGAAGCTTTCTTT.